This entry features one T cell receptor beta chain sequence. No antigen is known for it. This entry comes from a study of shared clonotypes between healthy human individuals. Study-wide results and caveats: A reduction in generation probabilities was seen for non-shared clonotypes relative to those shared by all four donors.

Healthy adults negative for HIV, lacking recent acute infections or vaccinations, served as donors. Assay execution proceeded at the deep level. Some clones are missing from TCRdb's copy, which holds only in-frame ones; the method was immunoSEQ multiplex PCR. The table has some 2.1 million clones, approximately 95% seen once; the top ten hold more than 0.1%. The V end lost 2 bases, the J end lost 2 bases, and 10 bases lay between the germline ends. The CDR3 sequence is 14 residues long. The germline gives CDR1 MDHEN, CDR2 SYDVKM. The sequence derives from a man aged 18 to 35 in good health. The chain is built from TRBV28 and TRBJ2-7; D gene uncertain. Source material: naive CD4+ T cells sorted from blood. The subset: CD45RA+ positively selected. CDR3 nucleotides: TGTGCCAGCAGTTTAAAAAGCGTTCCCTACGAGCAGTACTTC. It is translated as CASSLKSVPYEQYF.